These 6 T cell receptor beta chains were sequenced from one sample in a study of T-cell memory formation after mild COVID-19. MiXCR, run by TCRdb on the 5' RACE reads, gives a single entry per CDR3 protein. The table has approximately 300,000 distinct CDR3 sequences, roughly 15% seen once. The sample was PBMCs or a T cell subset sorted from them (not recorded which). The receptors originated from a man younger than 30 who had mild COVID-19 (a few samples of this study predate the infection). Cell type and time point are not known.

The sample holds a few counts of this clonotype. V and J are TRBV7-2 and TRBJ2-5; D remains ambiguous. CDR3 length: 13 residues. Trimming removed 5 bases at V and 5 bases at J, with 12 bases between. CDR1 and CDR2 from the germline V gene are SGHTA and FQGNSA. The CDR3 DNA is TGTGCCAGCAGCCCTAGGCGGTTGGAGACCCAGTACTTC. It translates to CASSPRRLETQYF.

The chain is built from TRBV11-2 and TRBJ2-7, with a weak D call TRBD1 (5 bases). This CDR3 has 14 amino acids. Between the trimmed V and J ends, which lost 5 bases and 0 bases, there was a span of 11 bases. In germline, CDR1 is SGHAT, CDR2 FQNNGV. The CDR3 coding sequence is TGTGCCAGCAGCACAGGACAAAGCTCCTACGAGCAGTACTTC. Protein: CASSTGQSSYEQYF.

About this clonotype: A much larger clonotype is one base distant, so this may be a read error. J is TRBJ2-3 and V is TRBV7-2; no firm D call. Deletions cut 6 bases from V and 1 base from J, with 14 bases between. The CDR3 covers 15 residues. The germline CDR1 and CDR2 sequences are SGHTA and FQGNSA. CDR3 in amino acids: CASSRHHACTDTQYF. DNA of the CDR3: TGTGCCAGCAGTCGACACCACGCTTGCACAGATACGCAGTATTTT.

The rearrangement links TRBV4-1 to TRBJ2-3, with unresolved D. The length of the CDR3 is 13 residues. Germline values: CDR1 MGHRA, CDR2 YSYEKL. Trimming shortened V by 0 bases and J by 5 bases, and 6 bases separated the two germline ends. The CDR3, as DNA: TGCGCCAGCAGCCAAGAGACCCAAGATACGCAGTATTTT. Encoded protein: CASSQETQDTQYF.

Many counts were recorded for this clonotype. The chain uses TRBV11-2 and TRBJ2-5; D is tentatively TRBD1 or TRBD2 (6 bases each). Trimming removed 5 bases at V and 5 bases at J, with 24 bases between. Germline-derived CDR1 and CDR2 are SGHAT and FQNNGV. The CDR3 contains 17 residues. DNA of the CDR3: TGTGCCAGCAGCAAAAAAACCGGGACGGGGGCGACGGAGACCCAGTACTTC. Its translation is CASSKKTGTGATETQYF.

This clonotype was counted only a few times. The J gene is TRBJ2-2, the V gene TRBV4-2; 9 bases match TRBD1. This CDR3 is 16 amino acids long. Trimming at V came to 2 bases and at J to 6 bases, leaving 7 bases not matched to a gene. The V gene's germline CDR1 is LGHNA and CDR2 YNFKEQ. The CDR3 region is CASSQSDRGIPGELFF. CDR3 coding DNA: TGTGCCAGCAGCCAATCGGACAGGGGAATACCCGGGGAGCTGTTTTTT.